The 9 T cell receptor beta chains presented below share a single source sample, sequenced in a study of T-cell reconstitution after alpha-beta-depleted transplantation in children. Preparing the TCRbeta library involved the use of unique molecular identifiers. TCRdb fed the PCR reads into MiXCR, producing one record per CDR3 protein. The sample records around 490,000 distinct CDR3 sequences, 11% being singletons. The sample was PBMCs, mostly from graft donor cells, taken 180 days after TCRalphabeta/CD19-depleted stem cell transplant. The receptors shown here come from a female patient younger than 10 who had a stem cell transplant for aplastic anemia, so the T cells may come from the graft donor.

V usage is TRBV6-5 and J usage is TRBJ2-7; TRBD1 matches 8 bases. The CDR3 is 16 amino acids. Germline lookup yields CDR1 MNHEY and CDR2 SVGAGI. Trimming took 2 bases from V and 4 from J; bases not matched to a gene: 10. The CDR3 protein is CASSYVDATGAYEQYF. The CDR3, as DNA: TGTGCCAGCAGTTACGTAGATGCGACAGGGGCTTACGAGCAGTACTTC.

This clonotype was observed many times. The chain joins TRBV28 to TRBJ2-3; the D gene could be TRBD1 or TRBD2 (5 bases each). The CDR3 is made up of 14 amino acids. V shed 1 base and J shed 4 bases, with 9 bases lying between them. The V gene's germline CDR1 is MDHEN and CDR2 SYDVKM. The CDR3 nucleotides are TGTGCCAGCAGTTTATTACTGGGGGCAGATACGCAGTATTTT. It yields the protein CASSLLLGADTQYF. The variable domain in full, with the rest retrieved from reference TRBV28 and TRBJ2-3, is DVKVTQSSRYLVKRTGEKVFLECVQDMDHENMFWYRQDPGLGLRLIYFSYDVKMKEKGDIPEGYSVSREKKERFSLILESASTNQTSMYLCASSLLLGADTQYFGPGTRLTVL.

V and J are TRBV29-1 and TRBJ2-3, with a tentative D call TRBD2 (6 bases). From germline, CDR1 is SQVTM and CDR2 ANQGSEA. The CDR3 spans 15 residues. V was cut by 1 base and J by 0 bases, with 11 bases left in between. DNA for the CDR3: TGCAGCGTTGAAGTTCTAGCGCGGAGCACAGATACGCAGTATTTT. Translating gives CSVEVLARSTDTQYF.

The V gene is TRBV14, the J gene TRBJ2-7; D is unclear. The CDR3 spans 13 residues. Trimming shortened V by 1 base and J by 3 bases, and 7 bases separated the two germline ends. Germline CDR1 reads SGHDN; CDR2 reads FVKESK. Here the CDR3 reads CASSQGSDYEQYV. The CDR3 DNA reads as TGTGCCAGCAGCCAAGGGTCCGACTACGAGCAGTACGTC.

The chain uses TRBV3-1 and TRBJ1-5; tentative D call: TRBD1 (5 bases). Germline V CDR1 and CDR2: LGHDT, YNNKEL (reference sequence). V was shortened by 1 base and J by 6 bases, with 13 bases between the two germline ends. This CDR3 spans 15 amino acids. The DNA of the CDR3 is TGTGCCAGCAGCCAAGCATGGGGTACAGGTCAGCCCCAGCATTTT. Translation gives CASSQAWGTGQPQHF.

This clonotype was recorded many times. The rearrangement uses TRBV5-6 and TRBJ2-7; D remains ambiguous. The germline gives CDR1 SGHDT, CDR2 YYEEEE. Trimming left V 2 bases short and J 5 bases short, with 8 bases between. CDR3 length equals 12 residues. The CDR3: CASSLARHEQYF. The CDR3 DNA sequence: TGTGCCAGCAGCTTAGCCAGGCACGAGCAGTACTTC. Together with reference TRBV5-6 and TRBJ2-7, the CDR3 gives the full variable domain: DAGVTQSPTHLIKTRGQQVTLRCSPKSGHDTVSWYQQALGQGPQFIFQYYEEEERQRGNFPDRFSGHQFPNYSSELNVNALLLGDSALYLCASSLARHEQYFGPGTRLTVT.

The V gene is TRBV2, the J gene TRBJ1-1, with TRBD1 as a possible D gene (5 bases). Germline V gene data show CDR1 as SNHLY and CDR2 as FYNNEI. The ends were cut back, 7 bases at V and 1 base at J, with 10 bases in the middle. This CDR3 region has 13 residues. The CDR3 coding sequence is TGTGCCAGCAAAGGGGAGGGGAACACTGAAGCTTTCTTT. Its protein is CASKGEGNTEAFF.

The rearrangement joins TRBV4-2 to TRBJ2-5; a possible D gene is TRBD1 (6 bases). This CDR3 region has 17 residues. CDR1 LGHNA and CDR2 YNFKEQ come from the germline V gene. V was pared by 1 base and J by 4 bases, with 19 bases between. In nucleotides, the CDR3 is TGTGCCAGCAGCCAAGGGCCCCAGGGGAATCGAGGAGAGACCCAGTACTTC. Translation gives CASSQGPQGNRGETQYF.

The V call is TRBV10-3, the J call TRBJ2-7, with TRBD1 matching over 8 bases. The CDR3 is 14 residues long. The germline V gene has CDR1 ENHRY and CDR2 SYGVKD. J was trimmed by 3 bases and V by 5 bases; bases with no gene match: 6. The CDR3 is CAISRTGNSYEQYF. CDR3 DNA: TGTGCCATCAGTAGGACAGGGAATAGCTACGAGCAGTACTTC.